A selection of T cell receptor beta chains follows, all from one sample in a study of T cell changes during pregnancy in multiple sclerosis. The protocol was immunoSEQ multiplex PCR, while the TCRdb copy is restricted to in-frame clones and leaves out a portion. The repertoire includes roughly 40,000 clones, around 93% of them detected once, and roughly 0.75% sits in the top ten. This specimen was CD4+ T cells from peripheral blood mononuclear cells, taken before pregnancy. The receptors were gathered from a female donor with multiple sclerosis, enrolled in a pregnancy study. Both conserved end residues are part of each CDR3. D genes are given only for firm matches. Expanded clones get a size class; other rows say once, few or many, or leave the size out.

V	J	D	size	CDR3	DNA
TRBV18	TRBJ1-2	-	once	CASSPLGHYGYTF	TGTGCCAGCTCACCTCTGGGGCACTATGGCTACACCTTC
TRBV15	TRBJ2-1	TRBD2	once	CATSARLAGGNEQFF	TGTGCCACCAGCGCGCGACTAGCGGGGGGGAATGAGCAGTTCTTC
TRBV11-2	TRBJ2-6	-	-	CASRTLGAGANVLTF	TGTGCCAGCAGGACTTTAGGAGCTGGGGCCAACGTCCTGACTTTC
TRBV5-1	TRBJ2-3	TRBD2	-	CASSETSGGAISDTQYF	TGCGCCAGCAGCGAGACTAGCGGGGGGGCCATTTCAGATACGCAGTATTTT
TRBV18	TRBJ2-3	-	-	CASSLQVLSTDTQYF	TGTGCCAGCTCACTACAGGTACTAAGCACAGATACGCAGTATTTT
TRBV7-2	TRBJ2-3	TRBD2	-	CASSTPISGGHSTDTQYF	TGTGCCAGCAGCACCCCCATTAGCGGGGGGCACAGCACAGATACGCAGTATTTT
TRBV23-1	TRBJ1-6	TRBD1	-	CASSQYRDRGAYNSPLHF	TGCGCCAGCAGTCAATATAGGGACAGGGGGGCCTATAATTCACCCCTCCACTTT
TRBV7-2	TRBJ1-2	TRBD1	-	CASRNTGGPYGYTF	TGTGCCAGCAGGAATACAGGGGGTCCGTATGGCTACACCTTC
TRBV4-3	TRBJ2-6	-	-	CASSQEGSSGANVLTF	TGCGCCAGCAGCCAAGAGGGGAGCTCTGGGGCCAACGTCCTGACTTTC
TRBV7-3	TRBJ2-3	-	-	CASSLTGAGGRTDTQYF	TGTGCCAGCAGCTTAACGGGAGCGGGCGGACGCACAGATACGCAGTATTTT
TRBV6-5	TRBJ2-3	TRBD2	-	CASSTAGGPADTQYF	TGTGCCAGCAGCACGGCGGGGGGGCCTGCAGATACGCAGTATTTT
TRBV4-2	TRBJ1-1	TRBD1	-	CASSQMGPGGGNTEAFF	TGTGCCAGCAGCCAAATGGGGCCAGGGGGTGGCAACACTGAAGCTTTCTTT
TRBV15	TRBJ2-7	TRBD2	-	CATSRAGGPRYEQYF	TGTGCCACCAGCAGAGCGGGGGGGCCCAGGTACGAGCAGTACTTC
TRBV5-4	TRBJ2-1	TRBD1	-	CASSPWGTGVDEQFF	TGTGCCAGCAGCCCCTGGGGGACAGGGGTCGATGAGCAGTTCTTC
TRBV7-8	TRBJ2-1	TRBD2	-	CASSFMSSGRYNEQFF	TGTGCCAGCAGCTTCATGTCTAGCGGGCGTTACAATGAGCAGTTCTTC
TRBV6-4	TRBJ2-2	TRBD1	-	CASKGQGNTGELFF	TGTGCCAGCAAGGGACAGGGAAACACCGGGGAGCTGTTTTTT
TRBV6-6	TRBJ1-1	-	-	CASSLQGPTEAFF	TGTGCCAGCAGTTTACAGGGCCCCACTGAAGCTTTCTTT
TRBV7-2	TRBJ1-3	-	-	CASSPYRSSGNTIYF	TGTGCCAGCAGCCCGTACAGGAGCTCTGGAAACACCATATATTTT
TRBV6-1	TRBJ2-1	-	-	CASRTVADYNEQFF	TGTGCCAGCAGGACGGTAGCGGACTACAATGAGCAGTTCTTC
TRBV7-3	TRBJ2-2	TRBD2	-	CASSLWRREGRTNTGELFF	TGTGCCAGCAGCTTATGGCGGCGGGAGGGACGGACGAACACCGGGGAGCTGTTTTTT
TRBV5-4	TRBJ2-5	TRBD2	-	CASTSSGGAGETQYF	TGTGCCAGCACCTCCAGCGGGGGGGCTGGGGAGACCCAGTACTTC
TRBV5-5	TRBJ2-1	-	-	CASSLQGTYNEQFF	TGTGCCAGCAGCTTGCAGGGGACCTACAATGAGCAGTTCTTC
TRBV7-2	TRBJ1-1	TRBD1	-	CASSSIHRGSTEAFF	TGTGCCAGCAGCTCCATTCACAGGGGGAGCACTGAAGCTTTCTTT
TRBV25-1	TRBJ1-6	-	-	CASSEYRGSNSPLHF	TGTGCCAGCAGTGAATATCGGGGGTCCAATTCACCCCTCCACTTT
TRBV4-3	TRBJ1-1	TRBD1	-	CASSQDLEGDRGNTEAFF	TGCGCCAGCAGCCAAGATCTCGAGGGAGACAGGGGGAACACTGAAGCTTTCTTT
TRBV14	TRBJ2-5	-	-	CASSQVGGVIKTQYF	TGTGCCAGCAGCCAAGTAGGCGGGGTTATAAAGACCCAGTACTTC
TRBV7-2	TRBJ1-2	TRBD1	-	CASSPTGAQGYTF	TGTGCCAGCAGCCCAACAGGGGCCCAGGGCTACACCTTC
TRBV5-6	TRBJ2-5	TRBD1	-	CASSLVGTDYQETQYF	TGTGCCAGCAGCTTGGTTGGGACAGATTACCAAGAGACCCAGTACTTC
TRBV11-2	TRBJ2-5	TRBD2	-	CASSLQLAGGQETQYF	TGTGCCAGCAGCTTGCAACTAGCGGGGGGCCAAGAGACCCAGTACTTC
TRBV30	TRBJ1-3	-	-	CAWSDLPGNSGNTIYF	TGTGCCTGGAGTGACCTTCCAGGAAACTCTGGAAACACCATATATTTT
TRBV18	TRBJ1-2	-	-	CASSPDTGNGYTF	TGTGCCAGCTCACCGGATACAGGGAATGGCTACACCTTC
TRBV6-5	TRBJ2-7	TRBD1	-	CASSRDRVVREQYF	TGTGCCAGCAGCAGGGACAGAGTAGTGAGGGAGCAGTACTTC
TRBV6-5	TRBJ2-7	-	-	CASSAGGRSYEQYF	TGTGCCAGCAGTGCCGGGGGGCGCTCCTACGAGCAGTACTTC
TRBV2	TRBJ2-7	TRBD1	-	CASRRQGTYEQYF	TGTGCCAGCAGGAGACAGGGGACCTACGAGCAGTACTTC
TRBV14	TRBJ1-1	TRBD1	-	CASSPSQGPYTEAFF	TGTGCCAGCAGCCCCTCACAGGGGCCTTACACTGAAGCTTTCTTT
TRBV19	TRBJ1-1	-	once	CASSISSGAYTEAFF	TGTGCCAGTAGTATCTCTTCTGGGGCTTACACTGAAGCTTTCTTT
TRBV5-4	TRBJ2-5	-	-	CASSPLGRGAQETQYF	TGTGCCAGCAGCCCCCTGGGTAGGGGCGCGCAAGAGACCCAGTACTTC
TRBV7-9	TRBJ2-7	-	-	CASSLSRLSYEQYF	TGTGCCAGCAGCTTATCCAGGCTCTCCTACGAGCAGTACTTC
TRBV7-2	TRBJ2-2	-	-	CASSLRSRSAGTPSGELFF	TGTGCCAGCAGCTTACGGAGCCGGAGTGCGGGGACCCCTTCCGGGGAGCTGTTTTTT
TRBV9	TRBJ1-2	TRBD1	-	CASSPSTGDYGYTF	TGTGCCAGCAGCCCTTCGACAGGGGACTATGGCTACACCTTC
TRBV30	TRBJ1-4	-	-	CAWSPASREKLFF	TGTGCCTGGAGTCCCGCGTCTCGGGAAAAACTGTTTTTT